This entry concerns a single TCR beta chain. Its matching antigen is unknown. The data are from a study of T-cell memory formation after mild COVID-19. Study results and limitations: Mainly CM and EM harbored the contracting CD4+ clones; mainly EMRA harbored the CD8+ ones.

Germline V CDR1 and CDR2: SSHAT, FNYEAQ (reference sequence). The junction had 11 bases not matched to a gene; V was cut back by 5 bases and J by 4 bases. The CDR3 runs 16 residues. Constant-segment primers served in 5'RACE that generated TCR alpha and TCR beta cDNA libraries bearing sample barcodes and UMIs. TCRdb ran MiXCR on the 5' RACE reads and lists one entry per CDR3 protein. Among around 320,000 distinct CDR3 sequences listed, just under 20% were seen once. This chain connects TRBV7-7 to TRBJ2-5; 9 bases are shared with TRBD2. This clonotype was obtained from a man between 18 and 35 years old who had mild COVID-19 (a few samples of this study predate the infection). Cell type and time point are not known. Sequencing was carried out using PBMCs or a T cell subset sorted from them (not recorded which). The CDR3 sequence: CASSPRSAGGVETQYF. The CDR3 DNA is TGTGCCAGCAGCCCACGGTCGGCGGGGGGGGTAGAGACCCAGTACTTC.